These 20 T cell receptor beta chains came from one sample sequenced in a study of blood T cell repertoires in COVID-19. Repertoires were generated with immunoSEQ multiplex PCR, while TCRdb's copy carries only in-frame clones and drops some. The sample yields approximately 190,000 clones, around 84% seen once. Sample: peripheral blood. The source is a human donor in a cohort sampled during active COVID-19.

The chain links TRBV21-1 to TRBJ2-2; the D call in the table, TRBD1, was not verified against the DNA. TRBV21-1 is an annotated pseudogene. This CDR3 has 16 amino acids. The CDR3 is CASSKAPQGNTGELFF. CDR3 bases: TGTGCCAGCAGCAAAGCGCCGCAGGGCAACACCGGGGAGCTGTTTTTT.

This rearrangement joins TRBV5-1 to TRBJ2-5, with D possibly being TRBD1 (5 bases). Germline CDR1 and CDR2: SGHRS and YFSETQ. The germline V and J ends were trimmed by 2 bases and 3 bases, with 11 bases remaining between them. This CDR3 is 14 amino acids long. CDR3: CASSFWQTEETQYF. The CDR3 nucleotides are TGCGCCAGCAGCTTCTGGCAGACAGAAGAGACCCAGTACTTC.

This clone was seen just once. The CDR3 protein is CASSQAPGGLNQPQHF. In DNA, the CDR3 is TGCGCCAGCAGCCAAGCCCCAGGGGGCCTCAATCAGCCCCAGCATTTT. The chain has TRBV4-1 and TRBJ1-5; 8 nucleotides line up with TRBD1. The CDR3 loop spans 16 amino acids. Germline CDR1 MGHRA, CDR2 YSYEKL. Unmatched junction bases numbered 5, after V lost 1 base and J lost 3 bases.

The V call is TRBV6-6, the J call TRBJ2-2; the match to TRBD2 covers 8 bases. Germline CDR1 is MNHNY and CDR2 is SVGAGI (reference sequence). With V trimmed by 6 bases and J by 5 bases, 8 bases remained unmatched. The CDR3 is 15 residues long. DNA for the CDR3: TGTGCCAGCAGGAATCTACGGGGGGGGACCGGGGAGCTGTTTTTT. Translation gives CASRNLRGGTGELFF.

The chain combines TRBV27 with TRBJ1-2, with 7 bases matching TRBD1. V dropped 5 bases and J dropped 2; count of bases not matched to a gene: 5. The CDR3 consists of 14 residues. The germline V gene encodes CDR1 MNHEY and CDR2 SMNVEV (reference sequence). The CDR3 coding sequence is TGTGCCAGCAGTGACCGACAGGGAAACTATGGCTACACCTTC. It yields the protein CASSDRQGNYGYTF.

This rearrangement joins TRBV7-2 to TRBJ2-4; the D is unclear. The CDR3 sequence is 15 residues long. V was trimmed by 4 bases and J by 0 bases, leaving 10 bases between them. Germline CDR1 SGHTA, CDR2 FQGNSA. The DNA for the CDR3 is TGTGCCAGCAGCTCTCCCAGTGGAGCCAAAAACATTCAGTACTTC. Amino acid sequence: CASSSPSGAKNIQYF.

The rearrangement links TRBV27 to TRBJ2-5; 7 bases are a match to TRBD2. Per the germline V gene, CDR1 is MNHEY and CDR2 is SMNVEV (reference sequence). The CDR3 has 13 residues. V trimming: 3 bases; J trimming: 7 bases; junction bases outside the gene matches: 5. CDR3 amino acids: CASSFQRDGTQYF. The CDR3 DNA sequence: TGTGCCAGCAGTTTTCAGCGGGACGGGACCCAGTACTTC.

This clone came up a few times. The V call is TRBV5-1, the J call TRBJ1-6; 7 positions agree with TRBD1. The germline V gene has CDR1 SGHRS and CDR2 YFSETQ. V trimming: 8 bases; J trimming: 7 bases; junction bases outside the gene matches: 9. The CDR3 has 14 amino acids. The DNA of the CDR3 is TGCGCCAGTTCCCAGGGGGGTCGCAATTCACCCCTCCACTTT. It specifies CASSQGGRNSPLHF. Drawing the rest from reference TRBV5-1 and TRBJ1-6, the complete variable domain is KAGVTQTPRYLIKTRGQQVTLSCSPISGHRSVSWYQQTPGQGLQFLFEYFSETQRNKGNFPGRFSGRQFSNSRSEMNVSTLELGDSALYLCASSQGGRNSPLHFGNGTRLTVT.

This clone was observed a single time. The chain recombines TRBV7-9 with TRBJ1-2; no clear D. This CDR3 has 13 amino acids. The ends were cut back, 2 bases at V and 8 bases at J, with 12 bases in the middle. CDR1 SEHNR and CDR2 FQNEAQ come from the germline V gene (reference sequence). This chain's CDR3 is CASSLIEPGGYTF. As DNA, the CDR3 is TGTGCCAGCAGCTTAATCGAGCCCGGGGGCTACACCTTC.

V is TRBV7-2 and J is TRBJ1-1; D is uncertain. The germline V gene encodes CDR1 SGHTA and CDR2 FQGNSA. Deletions cut 3 bases from V and 0 bases from J, with 11 bases between. The CDR3 sequence is 15 residues long. The CDR3 region has the DNA TGTGCCAGCAGCTTCAACGGGATGATGAACACTGAAGCTTTCTTT. Translating gives CASSFNGMMNTEAFF.

This chain connects TRBV18 to TRBJ2-1; tentative D call: TRBD1 (5 bases). The V end lost 2 bases, the J end lost 7 bases, and 9 bases lay between the germline ends. Germline V lookup: CDR1 KGHSH, CDR2 LQKENI. The CDR3 has 13 amino acids. CDR3: CASSPKTDNEQFF. CDR3 coding DNA: TGTGCCAGCTCACCAAAGACAGATAATGAGCAGTTCTTC.

This chain connects TRBV13 to TRBJ2-1, with 11 positions matching TRBD2. Germline V CDR1 and CDR2: PRHDT, FYEKMQ (reference sequence). The CDR3 contains 13 residues. Losses at the gene ends were 7 bases for V and 7 bases for J; bases not matched to a gene: 3. The CDR3 DNA reads TGTGCCAGCACCATAGCGGGGGGGAATGAGCAGTTCTTC. It codes for CASTIAGGNEQFF. The full variable domain, with the rest looked up from reference TRBV13 and TRBJ2-1, is AAGVIQSPRHLIKEKRETATLKCYPIPRHDTVYWYQQGPGQDPQFLISFYEKMQSDKGSIPDRFSAQQFSDYHSELNMSSLELGDSALYFCASTIAGGNEQFFGPGTRLTVL.

The chain joins TRBV11-2 to TRBJ1-2; perhaps TRBD1 as D (5 bases). Germline V gene data show CDR1 as SGHAT and CDR2 as FQNNGV. The CDR3 contains 14 residues. The V end was cut by 2 bases, the J end by 5 bases, with 12 bases between. The CDR3 spells CASSLWGRDYGYTF. The CDR3 DNA sequence: TGTGCCAGCAGCTTATGGGGCAGGGATTATGGCTACACCTTC.

J is TRBJ1-3 and V is TRBV5-1; TRBD1 matches 9 bases. The germline V gene has CDR1 SGHRS and CDR2 YFSETQ. The V and J ends lost 4 bases and 4 bases, in that order; junction bases with no gene match: 3. CDR3 length: 14 residues. CDR3 loop: CASSEGQGGNTIYF. The CDR3 DNA sequence: TGCGCCAGCAGCGAGGGACAGGGAGGAAACACCATATATTTT.

The gene calls are TRBV19 and TRBJ1-4; 10 bases map to TRBD1. V was pared by 6 bases and J by 7 bases, with 5 bases of the junction left unmatched. Germline V gene sequence: CDR1 LNHDA, CDR2 SQIVND (reference sequence). This CDR3 is 14 amino acids long. The CDR3 nucleotides are TGTGCCAGTAGCGGGGGACAGGGGCGTGAAAAACTGTTTTTT. This translates into CASSGGQGREKLFF.

The chain is built from TRBV5-1 and TRBJ1-2, with TRBD1 matching 8 bases. This CDR3 spans 14 amino acids. Trimming took 2 bases from V and 8 from J; bases not matched to a gene: 8. CDR1 is SGHRS, CDR2 YFSETQ, per germline. CDR3 residues: CASSLRQGIMGYTF. CDR3 coding DNA: TGCGCCAGCAGCTTACGACAGGGGATAATGGGCTACACCTTC.

The chain recombines TRBV20-1 with TRBJ1-1; no clear D. Trimming pared 6 bases from V and 7 bases from J, leaving 12 bases between. There are 11 residues in the CDR3. Looked up from germline, CDR1 is DFQATT and CDR2 is SNEGSKA (reference sequence). This CDR3 reads CSAHGSFEAFF. CDR3 bases: TGCAGTGCCCACGGGTCTTTTGAAGCTTTCTTT.

The gene calls are TRBV29-1 and TRBJ2-1; D is undetermined. The CDR3 consists of 13 residues. Trimming removed 7 bases at V and 0 bases at J, with 10 bases between. The germline CDR1 and CDR2 sequences are SQVTM and ANQGSEA. The CDR3 coding sequence is TGCAGCGGTTTGACATTCTCCTACAATGAGCAGTTCTTC. This encodes CSGLTFSYNEQFF.

This clone was found a few times. The chain uses TRBV5-5 and TRBJ2-1; tentatively, D is TRBD2 (6 bases). Germline V CDR1 and CDR2: SGHKS, YYEKEE (reference sequence). The ends were cut back, 0 bases at V and 9 bases at J, with 10 bases in the middle. The CDR3 runs 13 residues. The chain's CDR3 is CASSLVAGSEQFF. CDR3 DNA sequence: TGTGCCAGCAGCTTGGTCGCGGGAAGTGAGCAGTTCTTC.

The chain combines TRBV19 with TRBJ1-1; no definite D call. This CDR3 has 15 residues. Trimming cost V 7 bases and J 0 bases, with 15 bases left between them. Looked up from germline, CDR1 is LNHDA and CDR2 is SQIVND (reference sequence). Here the CDR3 reads CASKEDRSLNTEAFF. As DNA, the CDR3 is TGTGCCAGTAAGGAGGACCGATCCCTGAACACTGAAGCTTTCTTT.